These T cell receptor beta chains were read from a single sample in a study of T cell repertoires in cytomegalovirus infection. Using its own MiXCR run on the reads, TCRdb lists one record per CDR3 protein. This sample has roughly 190,000 distinct CDR3 sequences; roughly 9% occur once, and the top ten carry approximately 4.3%. Sequencing was carried out using PBMCs. The receptors come from a human donor in good health (CMV status not recorded). Some clones in this sample may be carry-over from other donors' samples. Each CDR3 is given with its conserved first and last residue. D genes are given only for firm matches. Clone size is stated in some rows and not others, as once, few, many or a class when expanded.

cdr3_nt	cdr3_aa	clone_size	d_call	v_call	j_call
TGTGCCAGTAGTACCAATTCAAGGGACGGCTACACCTTC	CASSTNSRDGYTF	few	.	TRBV19	TRBJ1-2
TGTGCCAGCAGCGCGGCGCCGCTTGGAAACACCATATATTTT	CASSAAPLGNTIYF	many	.	TRBV7-8	TRBJ1-3
TGTGCCAGCAGCACATCTGGACAGGGCGGACAAGAGACCCAGTACTTC	CASSTSGQGGQETQYF	many	TRBD1	TRBV7-2	TRBJ2-5
TGTGCCAGCAGCTTAACCTCGGCGAGCTCCTACAATGAGCAGTTCTTC	CASSLTSASSYNEQFF	many	.	TRBV7-2	TRBJ2-1
TGTGCCAGCAGCTTGCCGGGACTAGCGGGAGGGCCGGACGAGCAGTACTTC	CASSLPGLAGGPDEQYF	many	TRBD2	TRBV7-2	TRBJ2-7
TGTGCCAGCAGCCGGGGGGATTCACCCCTCCACTTT	CASSRGDSPLHF	.	.	TRBV6-8	TRBJ1-6
TGTGCCAGCAGTTGGGGTTCCACGAACACCGGGGAGCTGTTTTTT	CASSWGSTNTGELFF	many	.	TRBV6-2/TRBV6-3	TRBJ2-2
TGTGCCAGCAGACACAGCGGGGACGAGCAGTACTTC	CASRHSGDEQYF	many	TRBD2	TRBV7-2	TRBJ2-7
TGTGCCAGCAGCTTCCCTGTGGGACAGGGGCAAGAGACCCAGTACTTC	CASSFPVGQGQETQYF	many	TRBD1	TRBV7-9	TRBJ2-5
TGCAGTGGAGGGAGCCAGACCTACGAGCAGTACTTC	CSGGSQTYEQYF	many	.	TRBV20-1	TRBJ2-7
TGTGCCAGCAGCCAGATGAGAACCTACGAGCAGTACTTC	CASSQMRTYEQYF	many	.	TRBV7-8	TRBJ2-7
TGTGCCAGCAGCTTAATCAAGAGCGTAGGCACCGGGGAGCTGTTTTTT	CASSLIKSVGTGELFF	many	.	TRBV7-3	TRBJ2-2
TGCAGTGCTAGTCTGGCGGGAAGAGTCAATGAGCAGTTCTTC	CSASLAGRVNEQFF	many	.	TRBV20-1	TRBJ2-1
TGTGCCAGCAGCTTTACTAAGTACGAGCAGTACTTC	CASSFTKYEQYF	many	.	TRBV7-2	TRBJ2-7
TGTGCCAGCAACGGACAGAACGGGGACATTCAGTACTTC	CASNGQNGDIQYF	few	.	TRBV9	TRBJ2-4
TGTGCCAGCAGTTTAAACAGGGGGCAGTCACCCCTCCACTTT	CASSLNRGQSPLHF	many	TRBD1	TRBV7-8	TRBJ1-6
TGCAGTGCTCGGACTAGCGGGAGGGTGGGGTCCAATGAGCAGTTCTTC	CSARTSGRVGSNEQFF	.	TRBD2	TRBV20-1	TRBJ2-1
TGCAGCGTTGAATCTTACCAGGAAGACAGGTCACCCCTCCACTTT	CSVESYQEDRSPLHF	many	.	TRBV29-1	TRBJ1-6
TGTGCCAGCTCACTAAACCTACGAGAACGATCACCCCTCCACTTT	CASSLNLRERSPLHF	few	.	TRBV18	TRBJ1-6
TGTGCCAGCAGCTTAGCTACTCAGAACACTGAAGCTTTCTTT	CASSLATQNTEAFF	.	.	TRBV7-6	TRBJ1-1
TGTGCCAGCAGCCCACGACGGGGAACCTATGGCTACACCTTC	CASSPRRGTYGYTF	many	.	TRBV7-2	TRBJ1-2
TGTGCCAGTAGCTCCGGAGGGCTAGCGGGAGGATCGAACACCGGGGAGCTGTTTTTT	CASSSGGLAGGSNTGELFF	many	TRBD2	TRBV19	TRBJ2-2
TGTGCCAGCGGCCCCGGGGGGAGCCCCTACGAGCAGTACTTC	CASGPGGSPYEQYF	once	TRBD2	TRBV11-3	TRBJ2-7
TGTGCCAGCTCCGCAACAGGGGGTACAGGGTACAATTCACCCCTCCACTTT	CASSATGGTGYNSPLHF	.	TRBD1	TRBV18	TRBJ1-6
TGCGCCAGCAGCCTAACAGGGCCGAACACTGAAGCTTTCTTT	CASSLTGPNTEAFF	few	.	TRBV10-2	TRBJ1-1
TGTGCTAGCAGCCCGCGACAGACTTCGAACACCGGGGAGCTGTTTTTT	CASSPRQTSNTGELFF	many	.	TRBV7-7	TRBJ2-2
TGTGCCAGCAGCCAAGATGGGGACTCTGGGGCCAACGTCCTGACTTTC	CASSQDGDSGANVLTF	.	.	TRBV4-2	TRBJ2-6
TGTGCCAGCAGCTTATCCCGGAGCACAGATACGCAGTATTTT	CASSLSRSTDTQYF	many	.	TRBV7-3	TRBJ2-3
TGTGCCAGCGGGAGCACAGATACGCAGTATTTT	CASGSTDTQYF	many	.	TRBV13	TRBJ2-3
TGTGCCAGCGCCCTCCTGGGCAGGGGAGGGGAAAAACTGTTTTTT	CASALLGRGGEKLFF	many	.	TRBV12-3/TRBV12-4	TRBJ1-4
TGTGCCAGCAGCTTGATTTTGTTGGGACAACCGAACACTGAAGCTTTCTTT	CASSLILLGQPNTEAFF	few	.	TRBV11-2	TRBJ1-1
TGTGCCAGTAGTACAGGTCGACGGCCAACTAATGAAAAACTGTTTTTT	CASSTGRRPTNEKLFF	many	.	TRBV19	TRBJ1-4
TGCAGCGTTGATCAATACAATGAGCAGTTCTTC	CSVDQYNEQFF	.	.	TRBV29-1	TRBJ2-1
TGTGCCAGCAGTTTATCTCGACAGTTCAGGGCGGAGACCCAGTACTTC	CASSLSRQFRAETQYF	few	.	TRBV28	TRBJ2-5
TGTGCCAGTAACGGAGGAAATAGCAATCAGCCCCAGCATTTT	CASNGGNSNQPQHF	many	.	TRBV19	TRBJ1-5
TGTGCCAGCAGCCCGACCATTGGGACTAGCGGACAAGAGACCCAGTACTTC	CASSPTIGTSGQETQYF	few	TRBD2	TRBV28	TRBJ2-5
TGCAGCACCCGGGACAGGGACAACACCGGGGAGCTGTTTTTT	CSTRDRDNTGELFF	few	TRBD1	TRBV29-1	TRBJ2-2
TGCGCCAGCAGCTCTCAGGATGGAGGACATGGCTACACCTTC	CASSSQDGGHGYTF	few	.	TRBV4-3	TRBJ1-2
TGCAGTGCTAGCGGGACTAGCGGCCGCACAGATACGCAGTATTTT	CSASGTSGRTDTQYF	.	TRBD2	TRBV20-1	TRBJ2-3
TGTGCCAGCAGCTCGACTAGCGGGAGGGCCTACGAGCAGTACTTC	CASSSTSGRAYEQYF	many	TRBD2	TRBV7-8	TRBJ2-7
TGTGCCAGTAGTATCGCCGGTCCAAGGAACACTAAAGCTTTCTTT	CASSIAGPRNTKAFF	.	.	TRBV19	TRBJ1-1
TGTGCCAGCAGCTTACCCACAGGGGCCGCCAATTCACCCCTCCACTTT	CASSLPTGAANSPLHF	many	TRBD1	TRBV7-9	TRBJ1-6
TGTGCCAGCAGCGAGACAGGGGGCCCCTACGAGCAGTACTTC	CASSETGGPYEQYF	many	TRBD1	TRBV7-6	TRBJ2-7
TGCAGTGCCAAGGGACAGGTTCTCACAGATACGCAGTATTTT	CSAKGQVLTDTQYF	many	TRBD1	TRBV20-1	TRBJ2-3
TGTGCCAGTAGGACCCCCACAGGGAACGCTGAAGCTTTCTTT	CASRTPTGNAEAFF	many	.	TRBV19	TRBJ1-1
TGCAGTGCTTCGACAGGGCGCCAAGAGACCCAGTACTTC	CSASTGRQETQYF	few	TRBD1	TRBV20-1	TRBJ2-5
TGTGCCAGCAGCCCCCGACAGGGTCAGACAGATACGCAGTATTTT	CASSPRQGQTDTQYF	few	TRBD1	TRBV28	TRBJ2-3
TGTGCCAGCAGTGATGATGCAGGGCTGGCTTTCTTT	CASSDDAGLAFF	few	.	TRBV6-4	TRBJ1-1
TGCAGTGCTATTGTAGGGGCGAATGAGCAGTTCTTC	CSAIVGANEQFF	.	.	TRBV20-1	TRBJ2-1
TGTGCCAGCAGCCAGTGGGGCGGAGAGACCCAGTACTTC	CASSQWGGETQYF	.	.	TRBV14	TRBJ2-5
TGTGCCGGCCGCCTAGCGGGAGCTACCAATGAGCAGTTCTTC	CAGRLAGATNEQFF	.	TRBD2	TRBV6-2/TRBV6-3	TRBJ2-1
TGTGCCAGCAGCGTAGATGGACAGGGATATGGCTACACCTTC	CASSVDGQGYGYTF	many	TRBD1	TRBV9	TRBJ1-2
TGTGCCAGCAGACGAACTCTAGGGACAGGGAGGACTGAAGCTTTCTTT	CASRRTLGTGRTEAFF	many	TRBD1	TRBV12-3/TRBV12-4	TRBJ1-1
TGTGCCAGCAGCCCATGGGTAAAGGAAGGGGAGCAGTTCTTC	CASSPWVKEGEQFF	many	.	TRBV7-2	TRBJ2-1
TGTGCCAGCAGCTTTCTAGACAGTCAAGAGACCCAGTACTTC	CASSFLDSQETQYF	.	.	TRBV5-6	TRBJ2-5